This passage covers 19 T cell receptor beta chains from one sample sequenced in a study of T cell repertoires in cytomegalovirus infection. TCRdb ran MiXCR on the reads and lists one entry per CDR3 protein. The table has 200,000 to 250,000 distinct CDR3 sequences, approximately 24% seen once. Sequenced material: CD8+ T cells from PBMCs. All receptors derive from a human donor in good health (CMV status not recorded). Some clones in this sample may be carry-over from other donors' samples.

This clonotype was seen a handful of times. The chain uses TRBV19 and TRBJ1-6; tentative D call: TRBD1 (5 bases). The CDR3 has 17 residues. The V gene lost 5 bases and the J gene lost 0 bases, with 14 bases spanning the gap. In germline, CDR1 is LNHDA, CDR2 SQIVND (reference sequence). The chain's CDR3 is CASSPRQQSSYNSPLHF. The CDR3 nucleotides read TGTGCCAGTAGTCCACGACAGCAGAGCTCCTATAATTCACCCCTCCACTTT.

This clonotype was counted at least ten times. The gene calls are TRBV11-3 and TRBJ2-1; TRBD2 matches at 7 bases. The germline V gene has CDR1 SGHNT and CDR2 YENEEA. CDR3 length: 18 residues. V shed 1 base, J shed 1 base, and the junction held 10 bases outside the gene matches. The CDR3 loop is CASSLGEEKRGSYNEQFF. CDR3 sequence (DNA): TGTGCCAGCAGCTTAGGGGAGGAGAAGCGGGGATCCTACAATGAGCAGTTCTTC.

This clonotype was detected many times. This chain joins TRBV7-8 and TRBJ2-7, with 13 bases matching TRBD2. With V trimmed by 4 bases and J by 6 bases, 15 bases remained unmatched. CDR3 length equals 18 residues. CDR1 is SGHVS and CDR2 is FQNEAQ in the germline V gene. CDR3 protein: CASSYWTSGGILVVEQYF. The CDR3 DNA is TGTGCCAGCAGCTATTGGACTAGCGGGGGAATATTGGTCGTCGAGCAGTACTTC.

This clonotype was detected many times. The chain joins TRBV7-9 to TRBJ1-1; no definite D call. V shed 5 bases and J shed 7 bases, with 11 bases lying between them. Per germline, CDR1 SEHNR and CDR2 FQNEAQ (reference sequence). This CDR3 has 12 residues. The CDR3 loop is CASSPAGLEAFF. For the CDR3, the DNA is TGTGCCAGCAGCCCCGCGGGCCTTGAAGCTTTCTTT. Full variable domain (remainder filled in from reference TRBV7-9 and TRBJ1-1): DTGVSQNPRHKITKRGQNVTFRCDPISEHNRLYWYRQTLGQGPEFLTYFQNEAQLEKSRLLSDRFSAERPKGSFSTLEIQRTEQGDSAMYLCASSPAGLEAFFGQGTRLTVV.

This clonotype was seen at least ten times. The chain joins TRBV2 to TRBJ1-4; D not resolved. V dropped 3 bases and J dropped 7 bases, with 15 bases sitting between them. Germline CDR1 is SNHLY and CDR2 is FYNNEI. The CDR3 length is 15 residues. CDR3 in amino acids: CASSDPTLGGEKLFF. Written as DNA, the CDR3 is TGTGCCAGCAGTGATCCAACCCTAGGAGGTGAAAAACTGTTTTTT.

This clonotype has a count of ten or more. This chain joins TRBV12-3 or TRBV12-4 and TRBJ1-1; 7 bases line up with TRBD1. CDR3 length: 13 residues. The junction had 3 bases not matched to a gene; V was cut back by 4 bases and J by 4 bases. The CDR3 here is CASSWGQSTEAFF. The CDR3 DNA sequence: TGTGCCAGCAGTTGGGGACAGTCCACTGAAGCTTTCTTT.

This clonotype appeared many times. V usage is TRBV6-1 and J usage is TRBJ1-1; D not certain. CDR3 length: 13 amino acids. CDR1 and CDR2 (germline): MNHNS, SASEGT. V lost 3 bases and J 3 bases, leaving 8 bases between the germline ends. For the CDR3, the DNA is TGTGCCAGCAGTGATACGGGGTACACTGAAGCTTTCTTT. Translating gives CASSDTGYTEAFF.

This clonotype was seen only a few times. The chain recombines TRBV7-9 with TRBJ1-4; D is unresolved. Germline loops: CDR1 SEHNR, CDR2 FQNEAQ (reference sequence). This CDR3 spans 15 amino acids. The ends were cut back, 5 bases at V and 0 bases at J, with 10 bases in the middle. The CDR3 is CASSASGATNEKLFF. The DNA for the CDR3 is TGTGCCAGCAGCGCATCAGGAGCAACTAATGAAAAACTGTTTTTT.

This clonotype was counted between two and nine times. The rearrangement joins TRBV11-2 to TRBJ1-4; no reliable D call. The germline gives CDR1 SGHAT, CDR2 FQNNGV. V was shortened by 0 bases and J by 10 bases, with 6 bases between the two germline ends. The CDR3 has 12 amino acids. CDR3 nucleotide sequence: TGTGCCAGCAGCTTAGAGGGTGGAAAACTGTTTTTT. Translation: CASSLEGGKLFF.

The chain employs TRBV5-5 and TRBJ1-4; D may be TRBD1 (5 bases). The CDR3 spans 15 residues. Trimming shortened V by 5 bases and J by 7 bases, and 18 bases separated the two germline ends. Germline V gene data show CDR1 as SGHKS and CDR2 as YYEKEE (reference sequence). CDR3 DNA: TGTGCCAGCAGGTACCAGGGACGGCGTAGTGAAAAACTGTTTTTT. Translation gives CASRYQGRRSEKLFF. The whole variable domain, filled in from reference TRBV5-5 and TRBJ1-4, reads DAGVTQSPTHLIKTRGQQVTLRCSPISGHKSVSWYQQVLGQGPQFIFQYYEKEERGRGNFPDRFSARQFPNYSSELNVNALLLGDSALYLCASRYQGRRSEKLFFGSGTQLSVL.

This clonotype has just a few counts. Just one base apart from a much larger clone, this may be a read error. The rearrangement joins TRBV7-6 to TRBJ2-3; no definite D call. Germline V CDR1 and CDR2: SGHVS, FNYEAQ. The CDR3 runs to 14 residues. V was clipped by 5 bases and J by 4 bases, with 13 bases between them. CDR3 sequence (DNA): TGTGCCAGCAGCCTAAGTCCCAGTGCAGATACGCAGTATTTT. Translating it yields CASSLSPSADTQYF.

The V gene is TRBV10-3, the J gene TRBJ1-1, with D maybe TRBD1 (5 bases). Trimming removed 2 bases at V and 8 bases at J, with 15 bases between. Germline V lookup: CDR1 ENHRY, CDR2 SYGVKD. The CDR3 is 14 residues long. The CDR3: CAISEAAEGTEAFF. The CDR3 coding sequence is TGTGCCATCAGTGAGGCCGCTGAGGGGACGGAAGCTTTCTTT.

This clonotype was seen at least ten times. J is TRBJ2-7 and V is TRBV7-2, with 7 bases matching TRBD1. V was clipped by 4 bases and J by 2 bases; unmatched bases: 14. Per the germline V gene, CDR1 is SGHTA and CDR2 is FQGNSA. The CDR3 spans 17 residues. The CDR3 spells CASSSISTGKAAYEQYF. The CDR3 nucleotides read TGTGCCAGCAGCTCAATATCGACAGGGAAGGCGGCCTACGAGCAGTACTTC. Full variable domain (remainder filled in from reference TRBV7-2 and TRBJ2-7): GAGVSQSPSNKVTEKGKDVELRCDPISGHTALYWYRQSLGQGLEFLIYFQGNSAPDKSGLPSDRFSAERTGGSVSTLTIQRTQQEDSAVYLCASSSISTGKAAYEQYFGPGTRLTVT.

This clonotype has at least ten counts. This CDR3 reads CASSPGPTYEQYF. The CDR3 DNA sequence: TGTGCCAGCAGCCCCGGACCGACCTACGAGCAGTACTTC. The chain couples TRBV7-9 to TRBJ2-7; D gene ambiguous. Trimming left V 5 bases short and J 2 bases short, with 10 bases between. CDR3 length equals 13 residues. The germline V gene encodes CDR1 SEHNR and CDR2 FQNEAQ (reference sequence).

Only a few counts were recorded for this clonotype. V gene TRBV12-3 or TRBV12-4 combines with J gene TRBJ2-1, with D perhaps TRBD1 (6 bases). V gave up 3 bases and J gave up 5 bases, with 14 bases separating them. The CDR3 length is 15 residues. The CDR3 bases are TGTGCCAGCAGTTTCCGGGACACCCTCGACAATGAGCAGTTCTTC. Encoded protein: CASSFRDTLDNEQFF.

CDR3 DNA: TGCAGTGCTAGGAGAGCACCGGGGGCCTCCCCGATTAGCACAGATACGCAGTATTTT. This encodes CSARRAPGASPISTDTQYF. The gene calls are TRBV20-1 and TRBJ2-3; D may be TRBD1 or TRBD2 (6 bases each). V lost 3 bases, J lost 0 bases, and 25 bases lay in between. From germline, CDR1 is DFQATT and CDR2 SNEGSKA (reference sequence). This CDR3 has 19 amino acids.

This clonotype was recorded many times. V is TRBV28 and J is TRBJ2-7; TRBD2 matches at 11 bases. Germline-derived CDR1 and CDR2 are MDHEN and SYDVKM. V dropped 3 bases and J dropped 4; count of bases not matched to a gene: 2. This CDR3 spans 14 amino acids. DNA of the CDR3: TGTGCCAGCAGTTTGACTAGCGGGGTGTACGAGCAGTACTTC. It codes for CASSLTSGVYEQYF.

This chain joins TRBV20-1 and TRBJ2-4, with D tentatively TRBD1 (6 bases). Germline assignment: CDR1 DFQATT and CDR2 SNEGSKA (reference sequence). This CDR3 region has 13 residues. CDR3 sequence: CVGTPVAKNIQYF. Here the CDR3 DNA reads TGCGTTGGGACACCCGTAGCCAAAAACATTCAGTACTTC.

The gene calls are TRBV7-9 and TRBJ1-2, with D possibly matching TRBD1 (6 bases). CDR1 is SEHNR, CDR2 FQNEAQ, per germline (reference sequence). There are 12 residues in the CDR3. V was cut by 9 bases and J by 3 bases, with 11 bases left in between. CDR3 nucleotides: TGTGCCAGTGTTGGGGGGCACTATGGCTACACCTTC. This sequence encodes CASVGGHYGYTF. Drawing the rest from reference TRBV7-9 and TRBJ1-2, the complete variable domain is DTGVSQNPRHKITKRGQNVTFRCDPISEHNRLYWYRQTLGQGPEFLTYFQNEAQLEKSRLLSDRFSAERPKGSFSTLEIQRTEQGDSAMYLCASVGGHYGYTFGSGTRLTVV.